Sequencing of this T cell receptor beta chain was carried out in a study of Ad26.COV2.S vaccination and SARS-CoV-2 variants. Study-level background: It was the COV1001 Ad26.COV2.S trial arm that included the donor.

Points on this clone: As yet, its antigen is unknown.

Study-wide findings and caveats: Researchers reported similar non-spike TCR breadth in vaccine and placebo recipients.

As for treatment: about 20 received Ad26.COV2.S at low or high dose, single or two shots; roughly five received placebo; per-sample allocation not given. The samples were gathered on day 63 after the first injection of vaccine or placebo. Here immunoSEQ multiplex PCR was the method, and the copy in TCRdb shows in-frame clones only, minus some. Altogether 200,000 to 300,000 clones are present, around 88% being singletons, with the ten largest covering 2.9%. V dropped 2 bases and J dropped 4; count of bases not matched to a gene: 11. This CDR3 is built from 18 residues. Germline values: CDR1 MNHEY, CDR2 SVGEGT.

This material consisted of peripheral blood, taken in a trial of Ad26.COV2.S vaccine versus placebo. The TCR sequence derives from a person aged 18-60 years who received the Ad26.COV2.S COVID-19 vaccine or a placebo. The V and J genes are TRBV6-2 or TRBV6-3 and TRBJ2-3, with 11 positions matching TRBD2. CDR3 sequence (DNA): TGTGCCAGCAGTTACGCCTCAACTAGCGGGGGCAGTTCAGATACGCAGTATTTT. This encodes CASSYASTSGGSSDTQYF.